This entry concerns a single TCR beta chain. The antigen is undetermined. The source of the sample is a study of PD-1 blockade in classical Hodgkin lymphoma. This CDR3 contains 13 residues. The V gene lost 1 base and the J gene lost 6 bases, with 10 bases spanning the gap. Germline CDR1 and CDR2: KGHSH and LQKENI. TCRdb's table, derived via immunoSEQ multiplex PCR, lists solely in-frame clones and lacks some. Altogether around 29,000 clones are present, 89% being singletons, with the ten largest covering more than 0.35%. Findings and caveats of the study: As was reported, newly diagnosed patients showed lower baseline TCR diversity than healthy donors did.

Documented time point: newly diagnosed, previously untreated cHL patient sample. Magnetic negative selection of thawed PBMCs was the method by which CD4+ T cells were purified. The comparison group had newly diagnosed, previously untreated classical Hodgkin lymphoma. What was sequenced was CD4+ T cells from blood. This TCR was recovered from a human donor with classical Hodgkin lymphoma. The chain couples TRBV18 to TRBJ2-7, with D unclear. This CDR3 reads CASSPLEAVEQYF. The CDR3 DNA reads TGTGCCAGCTCACCACTTGAGGCGGTCGAGCAGTACTTC.